The rows below give T cell receptor beta chains drawn from one sample of a study of yellow fever vaccine responses in identical twins. One entry per CDR3 protein results from TCRdb running MiXCR on the RT-PCR reads. The data contain approximately 1,200 distinct CDR3 sequences, around three quarters of them singletons. Here the sequenced sample was T cells from blood (PBMCs), unsorted or a sorted subset (not recorded which), taken before or after yellow fever vaccination (not recorded which). These receptors came from a female donor who received the yellow fever vaccine. Each CDR3 is given with its conserved first and last residue. The D gene is left open where the match is weak. The listing skips clone size in some rows; elsewhere it reads once, few, many or a size class.

size	V	J	D	DNA	CDR3
NA	TRBV10-3	TRBJ2-7	TRBD1	TGTGCCATCAGTGGGCGAGGGACAGGGGAAACCGAGCAGTACTTC	CAISGRGTGETEQYF
few	TRBV20-1	TRBJ2-7	TRBD1	TGCAGTGCCGAAGACAGGGAATACTACGAGCAGTACTTC	CSAEDREYYEQYF
once	TRBV11-1	TRBJ2-1	TRBD2	TGTGCCAGCAGCTATAGCGGGGGGGAGTTTGAGCAGTTCTTC	CASSYSGGEFEQFF
few	TRBV4-1	TRBJ1-2	NA	TGCGCCAGCAGCCAAGATCGGAGCCCAAACTATGGCTACACCTTC	CASSQDRSPNYGYTF
NA	TRBV6-1	TRBJ1-2	NA	TGTGCCAGCAGTCTGGGGGGCGAGGGCTACACCTTC	CASSLGGEGYTF
NA	TRBV7-9	TRBJ2-2	NA	TGTGCCAGCAGCAAACTACAGGGAGACGCCGGGGAGCTGTTTTTT	CASSKLQGDAGELFF
few	TRBV15	TRBJ2-1	NA	TGTGCCACCAGCGGCGGCTCGGGCAATGAGCAGTTCTTC	CATSGGSGNEQFF
NA	TRBV6-2/TRBV6-3	TRBJ2-3	TRBD2	TGTGCCAGCAGTTACACTAGCGGGAGCACAGATACGCAGTATTTT	CASSYTSGSTDTQYF
NA	TRBV6-2/TRBV6-3	TRBJ2-1	TRBD2	TGTGCCAGCACCCAAGGGAGGGTCAATGAGCAGTTCTTC	CASTQGRVNEQFF
NA	TRBV14	TRBJ2-1	NA	TGTGCCAGCAGCCAAGTCCTAGGGTGGACTGAGCAGTTCTTC	CASSQVLGWTEQFF
once	TRBV4-1	TRBJ2-7	NA	TGCGCCAGCAGCCAAGACCACAGGGCCCTCTACGAGCAGTACTTC	CASSQDHRALYEQYF
NA	TRBV14	TRBJ2-7	NA	TGTGCCAGCAGCCAACCGGGGGGCGACAGGGCGGACTCCTACGAGCAGTACTTC	CASSQPGGDRADSYEQYF
NA	TRBV23-1	TRBJ1-2	NA	TGCGCCAGCAGTCAGACCCCCAGGACACCCTACTATGGCTACACCTTC	CASSQTPRTPYYGYTF
hyperexpanded	TRBV11-3	TRBJ2-3	TRBD1	TGTGCCAGCAGCTTACAGGGGGCTACGCAGTATTTT	CASSLQGATQYF
few	TRBV24-1	TRBJ2-1	NA	TGTGCCACCAGCACAGGGAATGAGCAGTTCTTC	CATSTGNEQFF
NA	TRBV30	TRBJ1-6	TRBD1	TGTGCCTGGAGTGCCCGACAGGGGAGTTATTCACCCCTCCACTTT	CAWSARQGSYSPLHF
NA	TRBV5-5	TRBJ2-7	NA	TGTGCCAGCAGCTTAGGGCGGGCCGGCTCCTACGAGCAGTACTTC	CASSLGRAGSYEQYF
NA	TRBV12-3/TRBV12-4	TRBJ1-1	TRBD1	TGTGCCAGCAGATCCGGGACAGGGGACAACACTGAAGCTTTCTTT	CASRSGTGDNTEAFF
NA	TRBV5-4	TRBJ2-7	NA	TGTGCCAGCAGTCCGGACGGGAATAATTACGAGCAGTACTTC	CASSPDGNNYEQYF
once	TRBV11-3	TRBJ1-2	NA	TGTGCCAGCAGCCACCAGACCAACTATGGCTACACCTTC	CASSHQTNYGYTF
NA	TRBV28	TRBJ2-2	NA	TGTGCCAGCAGTAATGACCGGTGGCTGTTTTTT	CASSNDRWLFF
NA	TRBV5-1	TRBJ2-1	TRBD2	TGCGCCAGCAGCTTACTAGCGGGAGTTGGTGATGAGCAGTTCTTC	CASSLLAGVGDEQFF
NA	TRBV5-4	TRBJ1-3	NA	TGTGCCAGCAGCTTGGGGCGGACTGGAAACACCATATATTTT	CASSLGRTGNTIYF
NA	TRBV20-1	TRBJ1-3	NA	TGCAGTGCTAGAGCACAAGGGGACGGAAACACCATATATTTT	CSARAQGDGNTIYF
NA	TRBV11-3	TRBJ1-5	NA	TGTGCCAGCAGCTTTGACGGCAGAAGCAATCAGCCCCAGCATTTT	CASSFDGRSNQPQHF
NA	TRBV14	TRBJ2-3	TRBD1	TGTGCCAGCAGCCAAGGGCCGGGACAGCGTCCAGATACGCAGTATTTT	CASSQGPGQRPDTQYF
NA	TRBV11-1	TRBJ2-3	NA	TGTGCCAGCAGCCCCAAGGGCCCAGATACGCAGTATTTT	CASSPKGPDTQYF
NA	TRBV5-1	TRBJ1-4	NA	TGCGCCAGCGGGGATGTCGGTGAAAAACTGTTTTTT	CASGDVGEKLFF
NA	TRBV6-2/TRBV6-3	TRBJ1-2	NA	TGTGCCAGCAGTTACTCAGGGACCAGCTACACCTTC	CASSYSGTSYTF
once	TRBV5-4	TRBJ2-2	NA	TGTGCCAGCAGCGTCTATAGGGGGACCGGGGAGCTGTTTTTT	CASSVYRGTGELFF
NA	TRBV20-1	TRBJ2-7	TRBD2	TGCAGTGCTAGGACTAGCGGGAGCGGCGAGCAGTACTTC	CSARTSGSGEQYF
once	TRBV7-7	TRBJ2-5	TRBD2	TGTGCTAGCAGCTTAGCGCCGGGACTAGAGGAGACCCAGTACTTC	CASSLAPGLEETQYF
NA	TRBV11-1	TRBJ2-2	NA	TGTGCCAGCAGCTTACCGTCATGGGAGACAGTCGACACCGGGGAGCTGTTTTTT	CASSLPSWETVDTGELFF
NA	TRBV4-2	TRBJ2-1	TRBD2	TGTGCCAGCAGCCAAGATGGCGCGGGAGGGCCCAATGAGCAGTTCTTC	CASSQDGAGGPNEQFF
NA	TRBV5-4	TRBJ2-4	NA	TGTGCCCTCAGCGTTGACAGAAAAAACATTCAGTACTTC	CALSVDRKNIQYF
NA	TRBV10-3	TRBJ1-5	NA	TGTGCCATCAGTGGGGGTAGCAATCAGCCCCAGCATTTT	CAISGGSNQPQHF
NA	TRBV11-2	TRBJ2-7	TRBD2	TGTGCCAGCAGCTTAGGGGCGGGAGGGCCCTACGAGCAGTACTTC	CASSLGAGGPYEQYF
few	TRBV4-2	TRBJ1-2	NA	TGTGCCAGCAGCCCGGACAGTCGGAGCTATGGCTACACCTTC	CASSPDSRSYGYTF